These T cell receptor beta chains were read from a single sample in a study of blood T cells in healthy people across ages. MiXCR, run by TCRdb on the 5' RACE reads, gives a single entry per CDR3 protein. The data show some 750,000 distinct CDR3 sequences, over 20% seen once. The sequencing sample was made of blood. These receptors all stem from a man between 65 and 79 years old in good health. CDR3s include the opening cysteine and the closing phenylalanine or tryptophan. A D gene is named only where the DNA matches it firmly.

V	J	D	CDR3
TRBV12-5	TRBJ2-5	-	CASGLALARDQETQYF
TRBV4-1	TRBJ1-2	-	CASSQESSLDYGYTF
TRBV5-1	TRBJ2-3	-	CASSFPLGRDRGTDTQYF
TRBV3-1	TRBJ2-5	TRBD1	CASSRQGGFGTQYF
TRBV13	TRBJ2-1	TRBD2	CASSLSGANEQFF
TRBV12-3/TRBV12-4	TRBJ2-3	-	CASSLSTVAQYF
TRBV5-5	TRBJ1-2	TRBD1	CASRTTTGNGYTF
TRBV20-1	TRBJ2-5	TRBD1	CSGKTGGSETQYF
TRBV10-3	TRBJ1-5	-	CAISGQDGNQPQHF
TRBV28	TRBJ2-4	-	CASNEQELAKNIQYF
TRBV29-1	TRBJ2-5	-	CSVEDLRDRETQYF
TRBV11-3	TRBJ1-2	-	CASSYSTNYGYTF
TRBV7-8	TRBJ1-6	TRBD1	CASGRDRATNSPLHF
TRBV7-7	TRBJ2-3	-	CASSVGGPTDTQYF
TRBV7-9	TRBJ2-3	-	CAREQFSTDTQYF
TRBV20-1	TRBJ1-1	TRBD1	CSATTGGTEAFF
TRBV6-2/TRBV6-3	TRBJ2-4	TRBD2	CASSLTSGRIGIQYF
TRBV23-1	TRBJ2-5	-	CASSQEAGKETQYF
TRBV18	TRBJ2-3	-	CASSPRARGSTDTQYF
TRBV7-2	TRBJ2-3	-	CASSLMGVRADTQYF
TRBV7-7	TRBJ1-2	-	CARPPGPNYGYTF
TRBV3-1	TRBJ1-2	-	CASSLPGSYGYTF
TRBV6-5	TRBJ1-1	-	CASTRFVGKNTEAFF
TRBV20-1	TRBJ2-1	-	CSATQRYNEQFF